The 18 T cell receptor beta chains in this list originate from one sample, sequenced in a study of blood T cell repertoires in COVID-19. Assay: immunoSEQ multiplex PCR; the TCRdb copy retains only in-frame clones and omits some. The sample shows fewer than 300,000 clones, approximately 90% of them seen only once. Sequenced input: peripheral blood. The source is a woman under 40 with COVID-19, enrolled during active disease.

The chain joins TRBV4-1 to TRBJ1-5; D is unresolved. This CDR3 region has 16 residues. Trimming took 1 base from V and 6 from J, leaving 16 bases between them. Germline assignment: CDR1 MGHRA and CDR2 YSYEKL. The CDR3 region is CASSQVVVSYGQPQHF. The CDR3 DNA sequence: TGCGCCAGCAGCCAAGTTGTAGTGAGTTATGGTCAGCCCCAGCATTTT.

This chain connects TRBV10-3 to TRBJ1-4, with a tentative D call TRBD1 (5 bases). Trimming removed 4 bases from V and 2 bases from J, with 14 bases in between. CDR1 ENHRY and CDR2 SYGVKD come from the germline V gene. The CDR3 consists of 16 residues. This CDR3 is CAISAGRGRTNEKLFF. CDR3 DNA sequence: TGTGCCATCAGTGCTGGGAGGGGAAGGACTAATGAAAAACTGTTTTTT.

The rearrangement links TRBV21-1 to TRBJ2-5; the table names TRBD2, a call not compared with the DNA. TRBV21-1 corresponds to a pseudogene. The CDR3 has 18 residues. The CDR3 nucleotides are TGTGCCAGCAGGTCTATAGGCCGCCAGCGGTGTAAGAGGGAGACCCAGTACTTC. Translated: CASRSIGRQRCKRETQYF.

This clone came up once. The rearrangement uses TRBV5-6 and TRBJ2-7; 10 bases agree with TRBD1. CDR1 and CDR2 (germline): SGHDT, YYEEEE. Germline trimming cut 3 bases from V and 6 bases from J; bases unmatched to any gene: 9. This CDR3 has 15 residues. As DNA, the CDR3 is TGTGCCAGCAGCTCCAGAGGGACAGGGGCCTCCGAGCAGTACTTC. This encodes CASSSRGTGASEQYF.

The chain is built from TRBV7-2 and TRBJ1-1; D unclear. The CDR3 is made up of 13 amino acids. CDR1 and CDR2 (germline): SGHTA, FQGNSA. The V gene lost 5 bases and the J gene lost 3 bases, with 10 bases spanning the gap. Here the CDR3 reads CASSLNSDTEAFF. The CDR3 nucleotides read TGTGCCAGCAGCCTGAACTCGGACACTGAAGCTTTCTTT. Drawing the rest from reference TRBV7-2 and TRBJ1-1, the complete variable domain is GAGVSQSPSNKVTEKGKDVELRCDPISGHTALYWYRQSLGQGLEFLIYFQGNSAPDKSGLPSDRFSAERTGGSVSTLTIQRTQQEDSAVYLCASSLNSDTEAFFGQGTRLTVV.

This clone was seen only a few times. The chain joins TRBV2 to TRBJ2-2; 8 bases fit TRBD1. The CDR3 contains 16 residues. The ends lost 6 bases at V and 4 bases at J; junction bases unmatched: 10. CDR1 and CDR2 (germline): SNHLY, FYNNEI. The CDR3 is CASRDLRDRTTGELFF. As DNA, the CDR3 is TGTGCCAGCAGGGACCTCCGGGACAGGACCACCGGGGAGCTGTTTTTT.

The CDR3 DNA follows: TGTGCCAGTAGTACCGAACCCGGACATAATCGGTATAGCAATCAGCCCCAGCATTTT. Residues: CASSTEPGHNRYSNQPQHF. This chain links TRBV19 with TRBJ1-5; D is possibly TRBD1 (5 bases). The CDR3 extends over 19 amino acids. V was trimmed by 4 bases and J by 0 bases, leaving 22 bases between them. Germline assignment: CDR1 LNHDA and CDR2 SQIVND (reference sequence).

This chain links TRBV5-4 with TRBJ2-2, with 8 bases identical to TRBD2. This CDR3 has 15 residues. The germline gives CDR1 SGHNT, CDR2 YYREEE (reference sequence). Germline trimming cut 4 bases from V and 4 bases from J; bases unmatched to any gene: 6. CDR3 region: CASSQAGVSTGELFF. CDR3 sequence (DNA): TGTGCCAGCAGCCAAGCGGGAGTGAGCACCGGGGAGCTGTTTTTT.

V usage is TRBV7-9 and J usage is TRBJ1-1; D not certain. Trimming left V 5 bases short and J 3 bases short, with 7 bases between. This CDR3 is built from 12 residues. CDR1 SEHNR and CDR2 FQNEAQ come from the germline V gene (reference sequence). The CDR3 region is CASSPFYTEAFF. CDR3 nucleotides: TGTGCCAGCAGCCCCTTTTACACTGAAGCTTTCTTT.

The V gene is TRBV27, the J gene TRBJ2-7; TRBD2 aligns across 13 bases. Germline V gives CDR1 MNHEY, CDR2 SMNVEV (reference sequence). There are 17 residues in the CDR3. Trimming at V came to 5 bases and at J to 3 bases, leaving 10 bases not matched to a gene. CDR3 sequence (DNA): TGTGCCAGCAGTAACCCATCAGGACTAGCGGGAGTCTACGAGCAGTACTTC. Translation gives CASSNPSGLAGVYEQYF.

The chain employs TRBV29-1 and TRBJ2-5, with 8 bases aligning to TRBD2. J was trimmed by 1 base and V by 6 bases; bases with no gene match: 7. This CDR3 has 14 amino acids. From germline, CDR1 is SQVTM and CDR2 ANQGSEA. Here the CDR3 reads CSVAQTSGQETQYF. DNA of the CDR3: TGCAGCGTGGCCCAAACTAGCGGCCAAGAGACCCAGTACTTC.

The chain combines TRBV2 with TRBJ1-1; weak D call: TRBD1 (5 bases). Germline V gene sequence: CDR1 SNHLY, CDR2 FYNNEI. The CDR3 has 14 amino acids. V was cut by 10 bases and J by 1 base, with 16 bases left in between. Written as DNA, the CDR3 is TGTGCCATCCCCTTACAGGAGAAGAACACTGAAGCTTTCTTT. The encoded protein is CAIPLQEKNTEAFF.

The J gene is TRBJ1-2, the V gene TRBV3-1 (or the pseudogene TRBV3-2); 7 bases are shared with TRBD1. V lost 4 bases and J lost 8; bases outside the gene matches: 10. The CDR3 is made up of 14 amino acids. The germline gives CDR1 LGHDT, CDR2 YNNKEL (reference sequence). The CDR3 is CASSPNEGAWGYTF. CDR3 coding DNA: TGTGCCAGCAGCCCCAACGAGGGGGCGTGGGGCTACACCTTC.

The chain uses TRBV19 and TRBJ2-4, with unresolved D. The CDR3 is 18 amino acids. Trimming pared 5 bases from V and 0 bases from J, leaving 20 bases between. Germline-derived CDR1 and CDR2 are LNHDA and SQIVND (reference sequence). The CDR3 loop reads CASSAPGFAPLAKNIQYF. The CDR3 DNA reads as TGTGCCAGTAGTGCCCCCGGGTTTGCACCCTTAGCCAAAAACATTCAGTACTTC.

J is TRBJ1-1 and V is TRBV3-1 (or the pseudogene TRBV3-2); 9 nucleotides match TRBD1. The CDR3 consists of 15 residues. J lost 7 bases, V lost 2 bases, and 8 bases had no gene match. Germline V CDR1 and CDR2: LGHDT, YNNKEL (reference sequence). The CDR3 is CASSQPGQGSGEAFF. The CDR3 region has the DNA TGTGCCAGCAGCCAACCCGGACAGGGGTCAGGTGAAGCTTTCTTT.

The chain has TRBV5-1 and TRBJ1-2; D is perhaps TRBD1 (5 bases). V was cut by 4 bases and J by 3 bases, with 10 bases left in between. The CDR3 covers 13 residues. The germline V gene has CDR1 SGHRS and CDR2 YFSETQ. In DNA, the CDR3 is TGCGCCAGCAGCGGAGGGGTCGACTATGGCTACACCTTC. This translates into CASSGGVDYGYTF.

This clone has only one observation. V and J are TRBV30 and TRBJ1-2, with 7 bases matching TRBD1. Germline lookup yields CDR1 GTSNPN and CDR2 SVGIG (reference sequence). The CDR3 spans 14 residues. Trimming at V came to 2 bases and at J to 8 bases, leaving 11 bases not matched to a gene. The CDR3 reads CAWSPETGVGGYTF. CDR3 bases: TGTGCCTGGAGTCCTGAAACAGGGGTGGGAGGCTACACCTTC.

The chain has TRBV2 and TRBJ2-1, with a weak D call TRBD2 (5 bases). This CDR3 contains 14 residues. Germline V gives CDR1 SNHLY, CDR2 FYNNEI. Trimming removed 5 bases at V and 1 base at J, with 9 bases between. CDR3 DNA sequence: TGTGCCAGCAGTCCGAGCGGTTCCTACAATGAGCAGTTCTTC. It codes for CASSPSGSYNEQFF.